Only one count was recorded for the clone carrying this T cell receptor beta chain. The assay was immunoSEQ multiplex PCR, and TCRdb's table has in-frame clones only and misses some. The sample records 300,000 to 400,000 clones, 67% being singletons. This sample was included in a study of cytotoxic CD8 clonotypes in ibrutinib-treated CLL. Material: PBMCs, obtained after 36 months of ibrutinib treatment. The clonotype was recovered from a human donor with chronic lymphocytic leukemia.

Here the CDR3 DNA reads TGCGCCAGCAGCGCAGGGACAGGGAGAGACTATGGCTACACCTTC. Its translation: CASSAGTGRDYGYTF. The J gene is TRBJ1-2, the V gene TRBV5-1, with 9 bases aligning to TRBD1. This CDR3 has 15 residues. Trimming removed 4 bases from V and 3 bases from J; junction bases left unmatched: 7. Germline V lookup: CDR1 SGHRS, CDR2 YFSETQ.